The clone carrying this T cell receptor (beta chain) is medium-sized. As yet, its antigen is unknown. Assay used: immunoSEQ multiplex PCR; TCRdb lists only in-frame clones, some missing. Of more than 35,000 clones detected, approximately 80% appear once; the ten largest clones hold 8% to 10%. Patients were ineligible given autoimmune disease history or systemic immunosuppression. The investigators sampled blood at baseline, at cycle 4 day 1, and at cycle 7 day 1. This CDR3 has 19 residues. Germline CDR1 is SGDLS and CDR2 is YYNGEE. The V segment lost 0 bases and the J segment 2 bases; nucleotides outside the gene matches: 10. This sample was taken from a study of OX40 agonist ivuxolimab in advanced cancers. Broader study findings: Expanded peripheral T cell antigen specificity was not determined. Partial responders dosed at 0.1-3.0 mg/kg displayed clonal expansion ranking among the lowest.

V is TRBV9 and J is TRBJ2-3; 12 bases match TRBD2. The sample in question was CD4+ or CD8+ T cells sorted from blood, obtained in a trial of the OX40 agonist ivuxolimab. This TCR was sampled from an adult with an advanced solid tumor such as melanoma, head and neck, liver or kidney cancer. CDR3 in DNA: TGTGCCAGCAGCGTAGAACTAGCGGGGGGCCCGTCTCACACAGATACGCAGTATTTT. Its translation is CASSVELAGGPSHTDTQYF.